This entry lists 2 T cell receptor beta chains sequenced from one sample in a study of blood T cell repertoires in COVID-19 (dated by TCRdb to about 2020). The library was generated by the immunoSEQ multiplex PCR assay. Drawn from immuneACCESS, this table holds only the in-frame rearrangements with V and J called that TCRdb kept. Clones are partly lost; checked studies trace under half to an unresolved V gene and leave the rest unexplained. This sample lists over 300,000 clones; 65% to 85% were detected once. The top ten clonotypes cover about 1.2% of the sample. The sample comprised peripheral blood. The receptors derive from a woman aged 45-60 years with acute or convalescent COVID-19.

V gene TRBV11-2 combines with J gene TRBJ2-7, with D possibly TRBD2 on 5 matching bases. There are 15 residues in the CDR3. Trimming stripped 6 bases from V and 6 bases from J, with 21 bases between. The V gene's germline CDR1 is SGHAT and CDR2 FQNNGV. The CDR3 reads CASSSAGGPGSEQYV. The DNA of the CDR3 is TGTGCCAGCAGTTCGGCGGGCGGGCCTGGCTCCGAGCAGTACGTC.

The chain links TRBV9 to TRBJ2-1, with 8 positions matching TRBD2. Germline V gene data show CDR1 as SGDLS and CDR2 as YYNGEE. The CDR3 contains 17 residues. V shed 4 bases and J 5 bases; nucleotides not matched to a gene: 14. The CDR3 DNA follows: TGTGCCAGCAGCCCGGGGACTAGACGGACATTCGACAATGAGCAGTTCTTC. It specifies CASSPGTRRTFDNEQFF. The full variable domain, with the rest looked up from reference TRBV9 and TRBJ2-1, is DSGVTQTPKHLITATGQRVTLRCSPRSGDLSVYWYQQSLDQGLQFLIQYYNGEERAKGNILERFSAQQFPDLHSELNLSSLELGDSALYFCASSPGTRRTFDNEQFFGPGTRLTVL.